These 17 T cell receptor beta chains share one sample of origin, sequenced in a study of blood T cell repertoires in COVID-19. The table came from immunoSEQ multiplex PCR; TCRdb's copy has only in-frame clones and leaves some out. The data contain about 35,000 clones, approximately 82% of them singletons. Sequencing used peripheral blood. These TCRs come from a man aged 80 or over with active or convalescent COVID-19.

V is TRBV28 and J is TRBJ2-7; D is possibly TRBD2 (6 bases). V was shortened by 4 bases and J by 12 bases, with 16 bases between the two germline ends. Germline V gene lookup returns CDR1 MDHEN and CDR2 SYDVKM. The length of the CDR3 is 12 residues. The CDR3 DNA reads as TGTGCCAGCAGTTCCCGACTAGATGTGAGGTACTTC. It yields the protein CASSSRLDVRYF.

The genes are TRBV14 and TRBJ2-2; 7 bases map to TRBD1. Germline lookup yields CDR1 SGHDN and CDR2 FVKESK. The CDR3 is made up of 16 amino acids. After removal of 4 bases from V and 7 bases from J, the junction contained 12 bases not matched to a gene. The CDR3 sequence is CASSRRADRRNGELFF. Here the CDR3 DNA reads TGTGCCAGCAGCCGAAGGGCGGACAGGCGAAACGGGGAGCTGTTTTTT.

The V call is TRBV6-2 or TRBV6-3, the J call TRBJ2-1; 8 nucleotides match TRBD2. This CDR3 comprises 17 residues. CDR1 and CDR2 (germline): MNHEY, SVGEGT. Unmatched junction bases numbered 15, after V lost 5 bases and J lost 6 bases. The CDR3 spells CASSVNPGLGARNEQFF. Written as DNA, the CDR3 is TGTGCCAGCAGTGTGAACCCGGGACTAGGGGCTCGCAATGAGCAGTTCTTC.

The chain employs TRBV5-4 and TRBJ1-1; weak D call: TRBD1 (6 bases). The V gene lost 1 base and the J gene lost 4 bases, with 11 bases spanning the gap. From germline, CDR1 is SGHNT and CDR2 YYREEE (reference sequence). The CDR3 totals 14 residues. This CDR3 is CASSLNRDPTEAFF. DNA of the CDR3: TGTGCCAGCAGCTTGAACAGGGATCCCACTGAAGCTTTCTTT.

This chain joins TRBV12-5 and TRBJ2-1; 7 bases are shared with TRBD2. The CDR3 runs 15 residues. V gave up 4 bases and J gave up 2 bases; unmatched junction bases: 5. Germline V gives CDR1 LGHNT, CDR2 FRNRAP. The chain's CDR3 is CASGSGGSTYNEQFF. Here the CDR3 DNA reads TGTGCTAGTGGTTCAGGCGGGAGTACCTACAATGAGCAGTTCTTC.

V usage is TRBV6-2 or TRBV6-3 and J usage is TRBJ2-6, with 10 bases matching TRBD1. The CDR3 spans 18 residues. CDR1 is MNHEY, CDR2 SVGEGT, per germline. V trimming: 1 base; J trimming: 3 bases; junction bases outside the gene matches: 6. CDR3 region: CASSYFWTGGRGANVLTF. CDR3 nucleotides: TGTGCCAGCAGTTACTTTTGGACAGGGGGTCGTGGGGCCAACGTCCTGACTTTC.

This clone was observed a few times. The V call is TRBV5-1, the J call TRBJ2-7, with D possibly matching TRBD2 (6 bases). The CDR3 totals 16 residues. Germline values: CDR1 SGHRS, CDR2 YFSETQ. V was shortened by 2 bases and J by 5 bases, with 20 bases between the two germline ends. The CDR3 DNA is TGCGCCAGCAGCTTCGGCCGACTAGTTTCGGGTGACGAGCAGTACTTC. Its protein is CASSFGRLVSGDEQYF.

V gene TRBV6-6 combines with J gene TRBJ2-3; TRBD1 matches at 10 bases. The CDR3 totals 18 residues. CDR1 MNHNY and CDR2 SVGAGI come from the germline V gene (reference sequence). The ends lost 5 bases at V and 0 bases at J; junction bases unmatched: 11. CDR3 coding DNA: TGTGCCAGCAGTCCCCTATCACCGGGACAGGGGAGCACAGATACGCAGTATTTT. It encodes CASSPLSPGQGSTDTQYF.

Here the CDR3 reads CASSPEDRGVYGYTF. The CDR3 DNA is TGTGCCAGCAGCCCGGAAGACAGGGGTGTCTATGGCTACACCTTC. This chain connects TRBV5-6 to TRBJ1-2; 8 positions agree with TRBD1. From germline, CDR1 is SGHDT and CDR2 YYEEEE. The CDR3 consists of 15 residues. Trimming cost V 4 bases and J 4 bases; bases outside gene matches: 9. Drawing the rest from reference TRBV5-6 and TRBJ1-2, the complete variable domain is DAGVTQSPTHLIKTRGQQVTLRCSPKSGHDTVSWYQQALGQGPQFIFQYYEEEERQRGNFPDRFSGHQFPNYSSELNVNALLLGDSALYLCASSPEDRGVYGYTFGSGTRLTVV.

V usage is TRBV7-2 and J usage is TRBJ2-5; 9 nucleotides align to TRBD2. The V and J ends lost 1 base and 2 bases, in that order; junction bases with no gene match: 2. Per germline, CDR1 SGHTA and CDR2 FQGNSA. The CDR3 runs 15 residues. Here the CDR3 DNA reads TGTGCCAGCAGCTTAGGGGCGGGGGGGCAAGAGACCCAGTACTTC. Its protein product is CASSLGAGGQETQYF. Supplemented by reference TRBV7-2 and TRBJ2-5, the full variable domain reads GAGVSQSPSNKVTEKGKDVELRCDPISGHTALYWYRQSLGQGLEFLIYFQGNSAPDKSGLPSDRFSAERTGGSVSTLTIQRTQQEDSAVYLCASSLGAGGQETQYFGPGTRLLVL.

V and J are TRBV15 and TRBJ2-1; 7 positions agree with TRBD1. J was trimmed by 6 bases and V by 0 bases; bases with no gene match: 2. The CDR3 sequence is 14 residues long. Germline values: CDR1 LNHNV, CDR2 YYDKDF (reference sequence). This CDR3 reads CATSRDYRGNEQFF. In nucleotides, the CDR3 is TGTGCCACCAGCAGAGATTACAGGGGCAATGAGCAGTTCTTC.

The rearrangement uses TRBV24-1 and TRBJ2-1; D possibly corresponds to TRBD2 (6 bases). The CDR3 consists of 15 residues. Deletions cut 4 bases from V and 7 bases from J, with 16 bases between. CDR1 is KGHDR and CDR2 is SFDVKD in the germline V gene. CDR3 coding DNA: TGTGCCACCAGTGAGCACTTGACTAGGGTAAATGAGCAGTTCTTC. Translating it yields CATSEHLTRVNEQFF.

The chain couples TRBV7-8 to TRBJ2-4; no reliable D call. CDR3 size: 13 residues. Germline lookup yields CDR1 SGHVS and CDR2 FQNEAQ. Trimming shortened V by 3 bases and J by 3 bases, and 6 bases separated the two germline ends. CDR3 nucleotides: TGTGCCAGCAGCTTCTCGAGCAAAAACATTCAGTACTTC. This sequence encodes CASSFSSKNIQYF.

The chain is built from TRBV12-5 and TRBJ1-3; no clear D. Per germline, CDR1 LGHNT and CDR2 FRNRAP. V was clipped by 2 bases and J by 0 bases, with 8 bases between them. The CDR3 has 15 amino acids. The CDR3 nucleotides are TGTGCTAGTGGTTTGTTGGGAGACTCTGGAAACACCATATATTTT. Translated, it gives CASGLLGDSGNTIYF.

The gene calls are TRBV4-1 and TRBJ1-1; weak D call: TRBD1 (5 bases). Trimming shortened V by 6 bases and J by 3 bases, and 11 bases separated the two germline ends. This CDR3 region has 13 residues. Germline V gene sequence: CDR1 MGHRA, CDR2 YSYEKL. The CDR3, as DNA: TGCGCCAGCAGTCGGTCGGGGGACACTGAAGCTTTCTTT. It yields the protein CASSRSGDTEAFF.

The chain is built from TRBV27 and TRBJ2-3, with TRBD1 identical over 10 bases. Germline CDR1 MNHEY, CDR2 SMNVEV (reference sequence). J gave up 1 base and V 1 base, and 5 bases lay outside the gene matches. This CDR3 is built from 17 residues. Written as DNA, the CDR3 is TGTGCCAGCAGTTTATTATCCGGGACAGGGGGCACAGATACGCAGTATTTT. Translated: CASSLLSGTGGTDTQYF.

The gene calls are TRBV5-8 and TRBJ1-2; weak D call: TRBD1 (5 bases). The V end was cut by 0 bases, the J end by 3 bases, with 9 bases between. Germline loops: CDR1 SGHTS, CDR2 YDEGEE. The CDR3 has 14 residues. Here the CDR3 reads CASSLGAGYYGYTF. The CDR3 nucleotides are TGTGCCAGCAGCTTGGGGGCAGGGTACTATGGCTACACCTTC.